The subject of this entry is one T cell receptor (beta chain). At one boundary the junction diverges from the germline segment, which might be a read error. This sample also contains other DNA sequences that code for the same CDR3. Primers for the PCR totalled 60 Vbeta and 13 Jbeta. The protocol was immunoSEQ multiplex PCR, while the TCRdb copy is restricted to in-frame clones and leaves out a portion. The table includes around 170,000 clones, approximately 81% detected once. The CDR3 runs to 13 residues. The germline V gene encodes CDR1 SQVTM and CDR2 ANQGSEA. This sample is part of a study of cytomegalovirus exposure and HLA in healthy donors. The wider study: T cells numbering around 180 million yielded approximately 120 million unique TCR beta sequences in an earlier analysis.

The chain recombines TRBV29-1 with TRBJ2-5, with D tentatively TRBD1 (5 bases). This sequence was found in a boy under 10 years old in good health and CMV-seronegative. Specimen: PBMCs. The CDR3 protein is CSVKWGRQETQYF. DNA of the CDR3: TGCAGCGTTAAATGGGGCAGGCAAGAGACCCAATACTTC.